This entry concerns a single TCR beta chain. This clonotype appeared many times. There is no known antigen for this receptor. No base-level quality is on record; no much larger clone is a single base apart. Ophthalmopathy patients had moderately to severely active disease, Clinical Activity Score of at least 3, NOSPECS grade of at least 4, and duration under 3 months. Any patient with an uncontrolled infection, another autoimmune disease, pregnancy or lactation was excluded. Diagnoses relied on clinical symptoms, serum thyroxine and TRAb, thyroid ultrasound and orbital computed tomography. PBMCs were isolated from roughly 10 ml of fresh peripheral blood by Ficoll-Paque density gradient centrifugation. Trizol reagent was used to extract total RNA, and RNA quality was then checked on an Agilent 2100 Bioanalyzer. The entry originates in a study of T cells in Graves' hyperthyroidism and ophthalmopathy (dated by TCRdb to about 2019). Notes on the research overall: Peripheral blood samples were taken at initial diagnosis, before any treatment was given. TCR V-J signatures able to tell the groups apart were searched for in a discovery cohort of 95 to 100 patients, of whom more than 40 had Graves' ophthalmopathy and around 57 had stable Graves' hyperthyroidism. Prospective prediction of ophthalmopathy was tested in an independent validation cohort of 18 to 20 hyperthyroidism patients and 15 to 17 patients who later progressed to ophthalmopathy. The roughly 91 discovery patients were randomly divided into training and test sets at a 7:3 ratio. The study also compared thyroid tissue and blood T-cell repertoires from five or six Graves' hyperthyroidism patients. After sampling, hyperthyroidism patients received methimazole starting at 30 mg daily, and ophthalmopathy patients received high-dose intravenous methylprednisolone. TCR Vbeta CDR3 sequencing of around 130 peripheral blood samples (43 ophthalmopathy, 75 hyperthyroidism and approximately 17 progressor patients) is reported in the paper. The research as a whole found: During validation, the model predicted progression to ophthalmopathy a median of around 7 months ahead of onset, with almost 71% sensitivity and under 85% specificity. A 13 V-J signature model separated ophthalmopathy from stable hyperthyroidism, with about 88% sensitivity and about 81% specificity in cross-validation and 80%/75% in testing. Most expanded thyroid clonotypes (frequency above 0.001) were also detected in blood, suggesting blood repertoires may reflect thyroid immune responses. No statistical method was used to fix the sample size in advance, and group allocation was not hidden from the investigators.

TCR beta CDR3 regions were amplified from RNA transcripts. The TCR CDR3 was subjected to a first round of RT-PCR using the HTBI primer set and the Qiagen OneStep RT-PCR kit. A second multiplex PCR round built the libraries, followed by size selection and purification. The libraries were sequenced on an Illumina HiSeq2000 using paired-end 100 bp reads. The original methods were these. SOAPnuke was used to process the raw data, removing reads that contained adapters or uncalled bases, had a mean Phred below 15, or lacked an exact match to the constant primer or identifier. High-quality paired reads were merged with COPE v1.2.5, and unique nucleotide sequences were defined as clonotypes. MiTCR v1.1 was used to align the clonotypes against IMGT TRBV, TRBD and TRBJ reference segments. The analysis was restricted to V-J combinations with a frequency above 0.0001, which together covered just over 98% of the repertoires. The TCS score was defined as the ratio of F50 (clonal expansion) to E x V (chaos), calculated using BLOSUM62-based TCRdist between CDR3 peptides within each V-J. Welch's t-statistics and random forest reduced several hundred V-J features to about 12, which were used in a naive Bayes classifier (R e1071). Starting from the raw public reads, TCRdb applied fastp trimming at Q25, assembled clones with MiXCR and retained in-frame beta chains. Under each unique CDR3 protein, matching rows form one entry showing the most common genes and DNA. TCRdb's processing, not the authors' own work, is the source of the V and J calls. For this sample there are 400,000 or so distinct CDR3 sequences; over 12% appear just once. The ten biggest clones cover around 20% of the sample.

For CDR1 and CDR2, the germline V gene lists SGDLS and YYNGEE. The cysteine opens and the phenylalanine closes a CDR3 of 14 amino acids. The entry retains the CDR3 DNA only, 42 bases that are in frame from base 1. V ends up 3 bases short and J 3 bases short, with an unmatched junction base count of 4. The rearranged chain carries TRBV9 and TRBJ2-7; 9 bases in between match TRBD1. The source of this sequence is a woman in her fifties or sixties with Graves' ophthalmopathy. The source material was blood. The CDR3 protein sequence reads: CASSAGTGLYEQYF. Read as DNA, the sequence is TGTGCCAGCAGCGCCGGGACAGGGCTCTACGAGCAGTACTTC.